A single sample gave rise to the 23 T cell receptor delta chains below, sequenced in a study of γδ T cells in repeated Plasmodium falciparum infection. Flow sorting of PBMC yielded separate Vgamma9/Vdelta2+ and Vdelta2-negative gammadelta T cell populations for bulk repertoire analysis. With CATT, TCRdb re-called clones from the multiplex PCR reads. The data show roughly 93,000 delta-chain clones, under 1.5% seen once. The specimen sequenced was gamma-delta T cells from blood. The source is a pool of human donors (malaria-infected and uninfected, not separated).

On this clone: Only one base separates this from a far larger clonotype, so it likely reflects a read error. This same CDR3 is encoded by further DNA sequences in the sample. The chain links TRDV1 to TRDJ1, with 8 bases matching TRDD3. TCRdb is silent on the J gene; assignment here came from matching the DNA to germline. Germline assignment: CDR1 TSWWSYY and CDR2 QGS. Germline trimming cut 7 bases from V and 0 bases from J; bases unmatched to any gene: 28. CDR3 length: 22 residues. The CDR3 bases are TGTGCTCTTGAGGCCCCGCCGTCCCACACTGGGGGCCGACAACTGTACACCGATAAACTCATCTTT. This translates into CALEAPPSHTGGRQLYTDKLIF.

This clone appeared many times. The chain combines TRDV1 with TRDJ1, with TRDD3 matching over 12 bases. The CDR3 runs to 22 residues. V lost 0 bases and J lost 5; bases outside the gene matches: 22. Germline CDR1 and CDR2: TSWWSYY and QGS. The CDR3 coding sequence is TGTGCTCTTGGGGAACTAGGGGCCTTCCTGACTCTCTGGGGGATACGTTTGGATAAACTCATCTTT. Its protein is CALGELGAFLTLWGIRLDKLIF.

In this sample, this clone turned up many times. A far larger clone lies a single base away; this is likely a read error. Other nucleotide sequences in the sample specify the same CDR3. CDR3 nucleotides: TGTTCCTCAGCTGGGGGATCTTCGTACACCGATAAACTCATCTTT. It translates to CSSAGGSSYTDKLIF. J is TRDJ1 and V is TRAV14/DV4; 9 bases map to TRDD3. This CDR3 is 15 amino acids long. In germline, CDR1 is TSDPSYG, CDR2 QGSYDQQN (reference sequence).

For this clone: The mismatch at residue 7 between this DNA's translation and the TCRdb protein of a much larger clone likely reflects a read error; the protein shown is translated from the DNA. This chain joins TRDV2 and TRDJ1, with unresolved D. Germline V gene lookup returns CDR1 GEAIGNYY and CDR2 EKD. The CDR3 is 18 amino acids. V was clipped by 0 bases and J by 3 bases, with 22 bases between them. The CDR3 is CACDTLGSNYNQPDKLIF. Written as DNA, the CDR3 is TGTGCCTGTGACACCCTAGGATCGAACTATAATCAACCCGATAAACTCATCTTT.

The sample holds a few counts of this clone. TCRdb records a much larger clone's protein for this DNA, with a difference at residue 11 that likely arises from a read error; the protein given is the translation of the DNA. The J gene is TRDJ1, the V gene TRDV2, with 11 bases aligning to TRDD3. As TCRdb names no J gene, one was assigned here on the basis of a DNA match to germline. CDR1 GEAIGNYY and CDR2 EKD come from the germline V gene. The length of the CDR3 is 16 residues. Trimming at V came to 0 bases and at J to 3 bases, leaving 5 bases not matched to a gene. CDR3 DNA sequence: TGTGCCTGTGACACCGGACTGGGGGATAGCGCCGATAAACTCATCTTT. This gives the protein CACDTGLGDSADKLIF.

In this sample, this clone turned up many times. V and J are TRDV2 and TRDJ1; a possible D gene is TRDD3 (7 bases). Per the germline V gene, CDR1 is GEAIGNYY and CDR2 is EKD. The CDR3 runs 14 residues. Deletions cut 4 bases from V and 9 bases from J, with 20 bases between. As DNA, the CDR3 is TGTGCCTGTGAGCTCCTACCGGGGGGATCAGAACTCATCTTT. Amino acids: CACELLPGGSELIF.

As regards this clone: TCRdb's entry gives the protein of a much larger clone, which mismatches this DNA's translation at residue 19, likely from a read error; the protein reported here is translated from the DNA. The CDR3 loop reads CALGYPVERFLRGGSNTDRLIF. In DNA, the CDR3 is TGTGCTCTTGGGTACCCTGTAGAACGCTTCCTACGTGGGGGATCTAACACCGATAGACTCATCTTT. The chain has TRDV1 and TRDJ1, with D perhaps being TRDD2 or TRDD3 (8 bases each). TCRdb lists no J gene, so it was determined here by aligning the DNA to germline. This CDR3 comprises 22 residues. Per the germline V gene, CDR1 is TSWWSYY and CDR2 is QGS.

This clone appeared many times. A far larger clone is only one base removed, so a read error is likely. Other DNA variants within this sample encode the same CDR3. The chain employs TRDV1 and TRDJ1; D call uncertain. This CDR3 has 13 residues. From germline, CDR1 is TSWWSYY and CDR2 QGS. V was shortened by 3 bases and J by 0 bases, with 5 bases between the two germline ends. The CDR3 loop is CALGEAYTDKLIF. CDR3 DNA: TGTGCTCTTGGGGAGGCCTACACCGATAAACTCATCTTT.

Of note for this clone: TCRdb records a much larger clone's protein for this DNA, with a difference at residue 18 that likely arises from a read error; the protein given is the translation of the DNA. CDR3 region: CALGDDYTWGFLPTDKLTF. The CDR3 bases are TGTGCTCTTGGGGATGACTATACGTGGGGGTTCCTACCCACCGATAAACTCACCTTT. A V gene of TRDV1 was called, but no J gene was assigned; the table's D call, TRDD3, was not checked against the DNA. The CDR3 spans 19 residues. Germline lookup yields CDR1 TSWWSYY and CDR2 QGS.

A few counts support this clone. This is likely an artifact of a read error, given a far larger clone one base away. The sample holds other DNA sequences that translate to the same CDR3. The V call is TRDV1, the J call TRDJ1; D ambiguous. Here the J gene was assigned by germline matching of the DNA, as TCRdb has none. From germline, CDR1 is TSWWSYY and CDR2 QGS. Trimming removed 5 bases at V and 8 bases at J, with 21 bases between. The CDR3 has 15 amino acids. The CDR3 is CALGLSPTATVKLIF. The DNA of the CDR3 is TGTGCTCTTGGGCTCAGCCCCACCGCCACCGTCAAACTCATCTTT.

This clone was seen a handful of times. TCRdb has a much larger clone's protein, which differs at residue 19 from the translation of this DNA, likely because of a read error; what is shown is the protein translated from the DNA. This chain links TRDV1 with TRDJ1, with 10 bases fitting TRDD3. Per germline, CDR1 TSWWSYY and CDR2 QGS. This CDR3 region has 21 residues. The CDR3: CALGEQSGYWGISSDTDKPIF. The CDR3, as DNA: TGTGCTCTCGGGGAACAATCCGGGTACTGGGGGATCTCCTCTGACACCGATAAACCCATCTTT.

In regard to this clone: The translation of this DNA and the TCRdb protein of a much larger clone differ at residue 10, probably owing to a read error; the protein shown here is translated from the DNA. This sequence joins TRDV1 and TRDJ1; maybe TRDD2 (5 bases). The CDR3 loop spans 18 amino acids. Germline values: CDR1 TSWWSYY, CDR2 QGS. V lost 3 bases, J lost 0 bases, and 20 bases lay in between. For the CDR3, the DNA is TGTGCTCTTGGGGACTCCTATTCCCCCGCTGGCTACACCGATAAACTCATCTTT. This gives the protein CALGDSYSPAGYTDKLIF.

A few counts support this clone. This DNA's translation differs at residue 11 from TCRdb's protein, which comes from a much larger clone; a read error is likely, and the protein shown is translated from the DNA. The gene calls are TRDV1 and TRDJ1; a weak D match, TRDD3 (5 bases). Looked up from germline, CDR1 is TSWWSYY and CDR2 is QGS. The CDR3 has 14 amino acids. DNA for the CDR3: TGTGCTCTTGGGGATTTAACCAGTGCCGATACACTCATCTTT. The encoded protein is CALGDLTSADTLIF.

This clone was detected only a few times. TCRdb assigns this DNA the protein of a much larger clone, which departs from its translation at residue 12; this likely reflects a read error, and the protein shown comes from translating the DNA. This chain links TRDV2 with TRDJ3; TRDD3 aligns across 7 bases. Here the J gene was assigned by germline matching of the DNA, as TCRdb has none. Germline V CDR1 and CDR2: GEAIGNYY, EKD. The CDR3 is made up of 15 amino acids. CDR3 sequence reads: CACDWGTWDTRRMFF. CDR3 nucleotide sequence: TGTGCCTGTGACTGGGGGACCTGGGACACCCGACGGATGTTTTTC.

In this sample, this clone turned up many times. The amino acid sequence in TCRdb belongs to a much larger clone and departs from this DNA's translation at residue 12, likely a sequencing read error; the sequence shown is translated from the DNA. This chain connects TRDV3 to TRDJ1; 11 bases are shared with TRDD3. Per the germline V gene, CDR1 is TVYSNPD and CDR2 is GDNSRS (reference sequence). This CDR3 has 16 residues. In nucleotides, the CDR3 is TGTGCCTTACAGTACTGGGGGATATCGTACACCAATAAACTCATCTTT. Translated: CALQYWGISYTNKLIF.

This clone showed up just a few times. TCRdb lists the protein of a much larger clone for this DNA, which differs at residue 8, so this is likely a read error; the protein given here is translated from the DNA itself. The chain uses TRDV3 and TRDJ1, with 7 bases aligning to TRDD3. The V and J ends lost 3 bases and 7 bases, in that order; junction bases with no gene match: 20. The germline gives CDR1 TVYSNPD, CDR2 GDNSRS (reference sequence). CDR3 size: 16 residues. Here the CDR3 reads CAFDSLPRTGVRKLIF. The CDR3 DNA is TGTGCCTTCGATAGTTTGCCGAGGACTGGGGTCCGTAAACTCATCTTT. Based on the CDR3 plus reference TRDV3 and TRDJ1, the full variable domain is CDKVTQSSPDQTVASGSEVVLLCTYDTVYSNPDLFWYRIRPDYSFQFVFYGDNSRSEGADFTQGRFSVKHILTQKAFHLVISPVRTEDSATYYCAFDSLPRTGVRKLIFGKGTRVTVEP.

This clone was detected only a few times. This DNA's translation differs at residue 7 from TCRdb's protein, which comes from a much larger clone; a read error is likely, and the protein shown is translated from the DNA. This chain joins TRDV2 and TRDJ3; 7 bases map to TRDD3. The J gene, missing from TCRdb, was assigned here through DNA to germline matching. Germline CDR1 and CDR2: GEAIGNYY and EKD. J lost 0 bases, V lost 3 bases, and 16 bases had no gene match. The CDR3 is 21 residues long. The chain's CDR3 is CACDASPGDPLSSWDTRQMFF. The CDR3 DNA sequence: TGTGCCTGTGACGCCTCACCGGGGGATCCCTTGAGCTCCTGGGACACCCGACAGATGTTTTTC.

In this sample, this clone turned up a few times. One base separates it from a far larger clone, so it is likely a read error. The sample holds other DNA sequences that translate to the same CDR3. The V call is TRDV1, the J call TRDJ1; possible D gene TRDD2, 9 bases. Germline CDR1 and CDR2: TSWWSYY and QGS. The CDR3 loop spans 20 amino acids. CDR3 in amino acids: CALGVSFLPYWGEYTDKLIF. In DNA form, the CDR3 reads TGTGCTCTTGGGGTATCCTTCCTACCGTACTGGGGGGAGTACACCGACAAACTCATCTTT.

This clone appeared many times. This chain connects TRDV1 to TRDJ1; unclear D gene. CDR3 length: 15 residues. V was shortened by 10 bases and J by 6 bases, with 24 bases between the two germline ends. Germline lookup yields CDR1 TSWWSYY and CDR2 QGS. CDR3 nucleotides: TGTGCTCCCTGTCTAGCCGGTCTCGCACCGAATAAACTCATCTTT. This gives the protein CAPCLAGLAPNKLIF.

In regard to this clone: TCRdb assigns this DNA the protein of a much larger clone, which departs from its translation at residue 11; this likely reflects a read error, and the protein shown comes from translating the DNA. The V and J genes are TRDV2 and TRDJ1; D remains unclear. No J segment appears in TCRdb, so it was assigned here by matching the sequence to germline. V was shortened by 0 bases and J by 3 bases, with 16 bases between the two germline ends. The V gene's germline CDR1 is GEAIGNYY and CDR2 EKD. This CDR3 has 16 residues. In DNA, the CDR3 is TGTGCCTGTGACACCTTGGTTGGCCCTCACCCCGATAAACTCATCTTT. Its translation is CACDTLVGPHPDKLIF.

On this clone itself: TCRdb has a much larger clone's protein, which differs at residue 3 from the translation of this DNA, likely because of a read error; what is shown is the protein translated from the DNA. The chain uses TRDV3 and TRDJ1, with 9 bases identical to TRDD3. Germline CDR1 and CDR2: TVYSNPD and GDNSRS (reference sequence). Losses at the gene ends were 5 bases for V and 5 bases for J; bases not matched to a gene: 21. The CDR3 runs 17 residues. The CDR3 DNA follows: TGTGCCATTATACCCCGACACTGGGGGAGCGAAGAGGATAAACTCATCTTT. This codes for CAIIPRHWGSEEDKLIF.

In the case of this clone: TCRdb's entry gives the protein of a much larger clone, which mismatches this DNA's translation at residue 3, likely from a read error; the protein reported here is translated from the DNA. The genes are TRDV2 and TRDJ3, with D possibly being TRDD3 (5 bases). No J gene was available from TCRdb, and it was assigned here by a germline match of the DNA. Germline V gene lookup returns CDR1 GEAIGNYY and CDR2 EKD. This CDR3 contains 17 residues. DNA of the CDR3: TGTGCCCGTGACACCGGGGACTCCTCCTGGGACACCCGACAGATGTTTTTC. It specifies CARDTGDSSWDTRQMFF.

The sample holds a few counts of this clone. The V gene is TRDV1; the J gene was not called; the DNA was not compared with TRDD3, the D call given in the table. The CDR3 consists of 20 residues. The germline CDR1 and CDR2 sequences are TSWWSYY and QGS. The CDR3 sequence is CALGELSPTQLILPPDKPIF. The DNA of the CDR3 is TGTGCTCTTGGGGAACTTAGCCCGACCCAATTAATCCTACCACCCGATAAACCCATCTTT.